The clone carrying this T cell receptor (beta chain) was seen only a few times. As yet, its antigen is unknown. The data derive from a study of immune cell composition in non-small cell lung cancer. Points from the study as a whole: In adenocarcinoma, maximal tumour-associated clone frequency tracked TIL tumour reactivity.

This CDR3 is 14 amino acids long. Trimming shortened V by 4 bases and J by 2 bases, and 10 bases separated the two germline ends. CDR1 is SGHRS and CDR2 is YFSETQ in the germline V gene. Clones were read by immunoSEQ multiplex PCR, and TCRdb kept only the in-frame ones, dropping some. The table shows thousands of clones, with about 70% occurring only once. This TCR derives from a human donor with non-small cell lung cancer. Sequenced material: lung tumor tissue. The chain joins TRBV5-1 to TRBJ1-5; D may be TRBD1 (5 bases). The CDR3, as DNA: TGCGCCAGCAGCCCGGGGGGTGGCAATCAGCCCCAGCATTTT. Protein sequence: CASSPGGGNQPQHF.